The sequence of this T cell receptor (beta chain) was determined in a study of blood T cell dynamics during melanoma immunotherapy. A fixed DNA input of 350 ng was used per bulk PBMC sample. Clones were read by immunoSEQ multiplex PCR, and TCRdb kept only the in-frame ones, dropping some. The sample shows 13,000 to 15,000 clones, 85% to 90% of them seen only once. Regarding time point: pre-treatment baseline. V lost 5 bases and J lost 0; bases outside the gene matches: 9. The CDR3 consists of 16 residues. Germline CDR1 SGHTA, CDR2 FQGNSA. This receptor was identified in a human donor with melanoma. This rearrangement joins TRBV7-2 to TRBJ1-2; 7 positions match TRBD1. The starting material was blood, obtained from a patient treated with checkpoint blockade. Here the CDR3 reads CASSGSGQASNYGYTF. The CDR3 nucleotides are TGTGCCAGCAGCGGATCAGGACAGGCTTCTAACTATGGCTACACCTTC.